This T cell receptor beta chain was retrieved from a study of PD-1 blockade in classical Hodgkin lymphoma. Note on this clone: As yet, its antigen is unknown.

Some clones are missing from TCRdb's copy, which holds only in-frame ones; the method was immunoSEQ multiplex PCR. The data contain approximately 50,000 clones, 88% of them singletons. Broader study findings: Complete responders matched newly diagnosed patients in baseline diversity.

All the patients suffered relapse after autologous stem cell transplantation, and brentuximab vedotin exposure differed. This receptor was taken from a human donor with classical Hodgkin lymphoma. The sample here was peripheral blood mononuclear cells (PBMCs), taken before the second cycle of nivolumab.

As DNA, the CDR3 is TGTGCCAGCAGCTTACACGGGGGGCGGGCAGATACGCAGTATTTT. Protein: CASSLHGGRADTQYF. The chain combines TRBV7-6 with TRBJ2-3, with D perhaps matching TRBD2 (7 bases). Germline CDR1 reads SGHVS; CDR2 reads FNYEAQ. The V end was cut by 2 bases, the J end by 4 bases, with 13 bases between. The CDR3 sequence is 15 residues long.